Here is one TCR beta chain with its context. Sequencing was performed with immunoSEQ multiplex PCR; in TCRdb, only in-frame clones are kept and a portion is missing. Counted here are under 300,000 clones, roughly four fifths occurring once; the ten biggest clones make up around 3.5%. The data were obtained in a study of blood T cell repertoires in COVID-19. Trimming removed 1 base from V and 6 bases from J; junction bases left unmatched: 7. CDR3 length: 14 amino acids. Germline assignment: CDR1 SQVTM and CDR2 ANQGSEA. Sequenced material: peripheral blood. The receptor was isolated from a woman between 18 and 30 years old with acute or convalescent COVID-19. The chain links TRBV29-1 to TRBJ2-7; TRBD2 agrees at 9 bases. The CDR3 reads CSVEAPGLAFEQYF. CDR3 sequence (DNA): TGCAGCGTTGAAGCCCCGGGACTAGCTTTCGAGCAGTACTTC.